The next 19 T cell receptor beta chains were all read from a single sample in a study of T cell changes during pregnancy in multiple sclerosis. Profiling relied on immunoSEQ multiplex PCR, and the TCRdb table lists in-frame clones only, not all of them. The sample contains around 50,000 clones, around 92% of which appear only once. Sequencing was performed on CD4+ T cells from peripheral blood mononuclear cells, taken after pregnancy. The receptors come from a female donor with multiple sclerosis, enrolled in a pregnancy study.

The gene calls are TRBV7-2 and TRBJ1-2; D is unresolved. The CDR3 spans 13 residues. Trimming stripped 1 base from V and 2 bases from J, with 5 bases between. Germline assignment: CDR1 SGHTA and CDR2 FQGNSA. CDR3 sequence reads: CASSLDQNYGYTF. The CDR3, as DNA: TGTGCCAGCAGCTTAGACCAGAACTATGGCTACACCTTC.

The chain couples TRBV7-8 to TRBJ1-2, with D perhaps matching TRBD1 (6 bases). Trimming pared 0 bases from V and 8 bases from J, leaving 19 bases between. Germline CDR1 reads SGHVS; CDR2 reads FQNEAQ. This CDR3 comprises 16 residues. The CDR3 loop is CASSLARGNSMEGYTF. CDR3 DNA: TGTGCCAGCAGCTTAGCCAGGGGAAATAGTATGGAGGGCTACACCTTC.

The V call is TRBV7-3, the J call TRBJ2-1, with TRBD2 matching 11 bases. Germline CDR1 and CDR2: SGHTA and FQGTGA. The CDR3 consists of 23 residues. J was trimmed by 6 bases and V by 0 bases; bases with no gene match: 25. The CDR3 loop is CASSLTPKLSDGTSGKGRNEQFF. The CDR3 DNA sequence: TGTGCCAGCAGCTTAACCCCCAAATTGTCGGACGGGACTAGCGGAAAAGGCCGCAATGAGCAGTTCTTC.

This chain uses TRBV7-9 with TRBJ1-6; 7 bases align to TRBD1. CDR1 is SEHNR, CDR2 FQNEAQ, per germline (reference sequence). The CDR3 sequence is 14 residues long. J lost 7 bases, V lost 7 bases, and 7 bases had no gene match. This chain's CDR3 is CASNSQGRNSPLHF. CDR3 nucleotide sequence: TGTGCCAGCAACTCACAGGGGAGAAATTCACCCCTCCACTTT. The whole variable domain, filled in from reference TRBV7-9 and TRBJ1-6, reads DTGVSQNPRHKITKRGQNVTFRCDPISEHNRLYWYRQTLGQGPEFLTYFQNEAQLEKSRLLSDRFSAERPKGSFSTLEIQRTEQGDSAMYLCASNSQGRNSPLHFGNGTRLTVT.

This rearrangement joins TRBV7-2 to TRBJ2-2; possibly TRBD1 for D (5 bases). Germline V gene lookup returns CDR1 SGHTA and CDR2 FQGNSA. Trimming stripped 5 bases from V and 1 base from J, with 11 bases between. The CDR3 contains 15 residues. The CDR3 spells CASSPDRWNTGELFF. CDR3 DNA sequence: TGTGCCAGCAGCCCCGACAGATGGAACACCGGGGAGCTGTTTTTT.

This chain links TRBV7-9 with TRBJ2-5; TRBD1 matches 8 bases. J gave up 5 bases and V 5 bases, and 10 bases lay outside the gene matches. Per germline, CDR1 SEHNR and CDR2 FQNEAQ (reference sequence). The CDR3 loop spans 15 amino acids. The CDR3 protein is CASSDSRGPWETQYF. The CDR3, as DNA: TGTGCCAGCAGCGACAGCAGGGGGCCTTGGGAGACCCAGTACTTC.

The V call is TRBV29-1, the J call TRBJ2-1, with TRBD2 identical over 16 bases. Looked up from germline, CDR1 is SQVTM and CDR2 is ANQGSEA. There are 17 residues in the CDR3. V trimming: 4 bases; J trimming: 5 bases; junction bases outside the gene matches: 8. The CDR3 coding sequence is TGCAGCGTTGGGGGACTAGCGGGGGGGCCTAGGCACAATGAGCAGTTCTTC. Translating gives CSVGGLAGGPRHNEQFF.

This sequence joins TRBV27 and TRBJ2-1; D possibly corresponds to TRBD1 (5 bases). V was cut by 10 bases and J by 0 bases, with 16 bases left in between. The germline gives CDR1 MNHEY, CDR2 SMNVEV (reference sequence). This CDR3 region has 15 residues. The CDR3 nucleotides read TGTGCCACCGTGGGTGGTAGGGGCTCCTACAATGAGCAGTTCTTC. This sequence encodes CATVGGRGSYNEQFF.

This clone was seen once. The chain employs TRBV7-2 and TRBJ2-1; TRBD1 agrees at 7 bases. CDR3 length equals 16 residues. The trim removed 5 bases at V and 4 bases at J, leaving 11 bases unmatched. Germline V gives CDR1 SGHTA, CDR2 FQGNSA. This CDR3 is CASSLQGTLVYNEQFF. The CDR3 bases are TGTGCCAGCAGCCTACAGGGGACCCTCGTTTACAATGAGCAGTTCTTC.

This chain connects TRBV6-6 to TRBJ2-1, with 12 bases lining up with TRBD2. Germline V CDR1 and CDR2: MNHNY, SVGAGI (reference sequence). V was clipped by 5 bases and J by 10 bases; unmatched bases: 9. CDR3 length: 15 amino acids. CDR3 sequence reads: CASSHGLAGRNEQFF. Written as DNA, the CDR3 is TGTGCCAGCAGTCATGGACTAGCGGGGCGTAACGAGCAGTTCTTC.

A note on this clone: Germline is not matched at one junction end, which may reflect a read error. V usage is TRBV7-3 and J usage is TRBJ2-2, with TRBD1 identical over 10 bases. CDR3 size: 17 residues. Germline V gene data show CDR1 as SGHTA and CDR2 as FQGTGA. This CDR3 is CASSLTLGQGNPGELFF. The DNA of the CDR3 is TGTGCCAGCAGCTTAACCCTGGGACAGGGGAACCCCGGGGAGCTGTTTTTT. The complete variable domain, with remaining parts taken from reference TRBV7-3 and TRBJ2-2, reads GAGVSQTPSNKVTEKGKYVELRCDPISGHTALYWYRQSLGQGPEFLIYFQGTGAADDSGLPNDRFFAVRPEGSVSTLKIQRTERGDSAVYLCASSLTLGQGNPGELFFGEGSRLTVL.

The rearrangement uses TRBV9 and TRBJ2-1, with unresolved D. Germline loops: CDR1 SGDLS, CDR2 YYNGEE. Trimming removed 4 bases at V and 6 bases at J, with 14 bases between. CDR3 length: 14 residues. Here the CDR3 reads CASSSQVAINEQFF. DNA for the CDR3: TGTGCCAGCAGCTCCCAGGTTGCGATCAATGAGCAGTTCTTC.

The chain joins TRBV15 to TRBJ2-5; TRBD2 matches at 8 bases. Germline CDR1 and CDR2: LNHNV and YYDKDF (reference sequence). This CDR3 comprises 18 residues. V was clipped by 0 bases and J by 1 base; unmatched bases: 10. CDR3 loop: CATSRDGGAGGLQETQYF. CDR3 in DNA: TGTGCCACCAGCAGAGACGGGGGGGCGGGGGGCCTCCAAGAGACCCAGTACTTC. The variable domain in full, with the rest retrieved from reference TRBV15 and TRBJ2-5, is DAMVIQNPRYQVTQFGKPVTLSCSQTLNHNVMYWYQQKSSQAPKLLFHYYDKDFNNEADTPDNFQSRRPNTSFCFLDIRSPGLGDTAMYLCATSRDGGAGGLQETQYFGPGTRLLVL.

The CDR3 here is CASSVGWDYTDTQYF. CDR3 DNA: TGTGCCAGCAGCGTAGGGTGGGACTACACAGATACGCAGTATTTT. The chain recombines TRBV9 with TRBJ2-3; 7 bases are shared with TRBD2. Germline trimming cut 0 bases from V and 2 bases from J; bases unmatched to any gene: 3. This CDR3 region has 15 residues. CDR1 is SGDLS and CDR2 is YYNGEE in the germline V gene.

This chain uses TRBV5-1 with TRBJ2-1; possible D gene TRBD2, 5 bases. This CDR3 region has 12 residues. Trimming pared 3 bases from V and 7 bases from J, leaving 8 bases between. CDR1 SGHRS and CDR2 YFSETQ come from the germline V gene. DNA of the CDR3: TGCGCCAGCAGCTGGACGGGGAATGAGCAGTTCTTC. Its translation: CASSWTGNEQFF.

The chain carries TRBV5-5 and TRBJ1-6, with 11 positions matching TRBD1. Germline V lookup: CDR1 SGHKS, CDR2 YYEKEE (reference sequence). V dropped 0 bases and J dropped 8; count of bases not matched to a gene: 4. CDR3 length equals 16 residues. CDR3 amino acids: CASSLGGTGGYSPLHF. The DNA of the CDR3 is TGTGCCAGCAGCTTGGGGGGGACAGGGGGATATTCACCCCTCCACTTT.

The J gene is TRBJ1-2, the V gene TRBV27, with 10 bases lining up with TRBD1. Germline V lookup: CDR1 MNHEY, CDR2 SMNVEV (reference sequence). The CDR3 loop spans 14 amino acids. Trimming at V came to 6 bases and at J to 3 bases, leaving 4 bases not matched to a gene. The CDR3 reads CASSPGTGDYGYTF. For the CDR3, the DNA is TGTGCCAGCAGCCCCGGGACAGGGGACTATGGCTACACCTTC.

The J gene is TRBJ2-3, the V gene TRBV7-3; weak D call: TRBD1 (6 bases). CDR1 is SGHTA and CDR2 is FQGTGA in the germline V gene. V lost 2 bases, J lost 6 bases, and 6 bases lay in between. CDR3 size: 12 residues. CDR3 DNA: TGTGCCAGCAGCTTACAGGGGGATACGCAGTATTTT. Protein sequence: CASSLQGDTQYF.

This clone was counted a single time. DNA of the CDR3: TGTGCCAGCAGCTTAGACGGAGTGGATCAGCCCCAGCATTTT. Translation gives CASSLDGVDQPQHF. The chain combines TRBV7-2 with TRBJ1-5; no clear D. Per the germline V gene, CDR1 is SGHTA and CDR2 is FQGNSA. This CDR3 has 14 amino acids. The ends were cut back, 1 base at V and 5 bases at J, with 9 bases in the middle. The full variable domain, with the rest looked up from reference TRBV7-2 and TRBJ1-5, is GAGVSQSPSNKVTEKGKDVELRCDPISGHTALYWYRQSLGQGLEFLIYFQGNSAPDKSGLPSDRFSAERTGGSVSTLTIQRTQQEDSAVYLCASSLDGVDQPQHFGDGTRLSIL.